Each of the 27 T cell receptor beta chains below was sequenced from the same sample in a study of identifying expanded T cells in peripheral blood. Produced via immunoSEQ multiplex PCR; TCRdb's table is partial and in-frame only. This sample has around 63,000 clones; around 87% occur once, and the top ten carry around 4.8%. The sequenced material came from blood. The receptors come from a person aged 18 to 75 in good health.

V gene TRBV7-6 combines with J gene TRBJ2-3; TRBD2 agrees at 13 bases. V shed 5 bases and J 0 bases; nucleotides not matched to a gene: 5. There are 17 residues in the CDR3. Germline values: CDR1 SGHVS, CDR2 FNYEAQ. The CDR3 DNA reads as TGTGCCAGCAGCCTCGGGACTAGCGGGATCAGCACAGATACGCAGTATTTT. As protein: CASSLGTSGISTDTQYF.

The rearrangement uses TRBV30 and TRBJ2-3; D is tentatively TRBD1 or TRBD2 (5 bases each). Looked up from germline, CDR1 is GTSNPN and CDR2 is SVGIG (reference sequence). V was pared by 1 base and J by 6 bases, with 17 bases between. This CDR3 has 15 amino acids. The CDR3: CAWSAILNGADTQYF. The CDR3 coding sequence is TGTGCCTGGAGTGCCATACTGAACGGGGCCGATACGCAGTATTTT.

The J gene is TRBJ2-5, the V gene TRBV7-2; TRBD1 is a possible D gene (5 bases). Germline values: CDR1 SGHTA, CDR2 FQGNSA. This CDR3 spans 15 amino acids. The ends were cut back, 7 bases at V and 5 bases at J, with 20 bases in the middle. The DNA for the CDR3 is TGTGCCAGCACCCCCGGTCCTACAGGTTTGGAGACCCAGTACTTC. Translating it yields CASTPGPTGLETQYF.

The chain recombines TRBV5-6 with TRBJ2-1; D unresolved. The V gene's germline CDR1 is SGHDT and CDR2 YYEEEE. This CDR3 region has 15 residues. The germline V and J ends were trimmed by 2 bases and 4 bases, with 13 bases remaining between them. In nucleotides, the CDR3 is TGTGCCAGCAGCTTCGGACCAGAACCTTACAATGAGCAGTTCTTC. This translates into CASSFGPEPYNEQFF.

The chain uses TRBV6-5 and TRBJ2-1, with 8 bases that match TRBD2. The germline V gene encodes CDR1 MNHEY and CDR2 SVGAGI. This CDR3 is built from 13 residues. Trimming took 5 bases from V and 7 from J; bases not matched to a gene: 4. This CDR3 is CASSSGSRNEQFF. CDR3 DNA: TGTGCCAGCAGTAGCGGGAGTCGTAATGAGCAGTTCTTC.

The CDR3 coding sequence is TGCGCCAGCAGCCATGGGGTGACCTACGAGCAGTACTTC. This encodes CASSHGVTYEQYF. The chain carries TRBV4-1 and TRBJ2-7; no definite D call. The germline V gene has CDR1 MGHRA and CDR2 YSYEKL. V lost 3 bases to trimming and J lost 2 bases, with 8 bases between them. The CDR3 is made up of 13 amino acids.

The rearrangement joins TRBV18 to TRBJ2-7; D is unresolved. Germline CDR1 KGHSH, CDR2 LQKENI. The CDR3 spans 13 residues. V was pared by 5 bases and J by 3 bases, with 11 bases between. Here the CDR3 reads CASSDRANYEQYF. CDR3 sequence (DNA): TGTGCCAGCTCAGACCGGGCCAACTACGAGCAGTACTTC.

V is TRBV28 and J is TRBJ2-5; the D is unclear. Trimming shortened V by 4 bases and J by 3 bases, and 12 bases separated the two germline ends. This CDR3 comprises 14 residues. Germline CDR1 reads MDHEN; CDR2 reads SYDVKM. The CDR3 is CASSSPGWEETQYF. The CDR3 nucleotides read TGTGCCAGCAGTTCGCCAGGTTGGGAAGAGACCCAGTACTTC.

The CDR3 DNA is TGTGCCAGCAGCTTGGCCAGGGTACAGCCCCAGCATTTT. Its translation: CASSLARVQPQHF. This chain joins TRBV5-6 and TRBJ1-5; a weak D match, TRBD1 (5 bases). Germline V gene data show CDR1 as SGHDT and CDR2 as YYEEEE. This CDR3 contains 13 residues. V was pared by 0 bases and J by 7 bases, with 8 bases between.

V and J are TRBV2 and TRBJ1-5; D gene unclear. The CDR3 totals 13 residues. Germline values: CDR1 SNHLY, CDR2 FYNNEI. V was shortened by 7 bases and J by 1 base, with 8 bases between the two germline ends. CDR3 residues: CASTDGSNQPQHF. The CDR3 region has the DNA TGTGCCAGCACGGACGGAAGCAATCAGCCCCAGCATTTT.

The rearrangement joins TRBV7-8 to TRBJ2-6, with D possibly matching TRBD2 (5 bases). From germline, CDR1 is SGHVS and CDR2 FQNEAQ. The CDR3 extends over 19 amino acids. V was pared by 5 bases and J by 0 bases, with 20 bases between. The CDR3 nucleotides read TGTGCCAGCAGCCCCCGGGGTTTGTACTCGGGCTCTGGGGCCAACGTCCTGACTTTC. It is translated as CASSPRGLYSGSGANVLTF.

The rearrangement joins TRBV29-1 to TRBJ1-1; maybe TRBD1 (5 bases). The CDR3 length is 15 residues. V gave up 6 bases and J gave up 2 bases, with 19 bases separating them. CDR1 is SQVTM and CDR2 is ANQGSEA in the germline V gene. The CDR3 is CSVVGETVRNTEAFF. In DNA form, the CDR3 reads TGCAGCGTCGTTGGTGAGACAGTCCGTAACACTGAAGCTTTCTTT.

The CDR3 DNA is TGTGCCAGTCGGGTATTGTGGCGGCCGAACACTGAAGCTTTCTTT. Its protein is CASRVLWRPNTEAFF. The rearrangement joins TRBV19 to TRBJ1-1; D not resolved. CDR3 length: 15 residues. CDR1 and CDR2 from the germline V gene are LNHDA and SQIVND (reference sequence). V gave up 8 bases and J gave up 1 base, with 17 bases separating them.

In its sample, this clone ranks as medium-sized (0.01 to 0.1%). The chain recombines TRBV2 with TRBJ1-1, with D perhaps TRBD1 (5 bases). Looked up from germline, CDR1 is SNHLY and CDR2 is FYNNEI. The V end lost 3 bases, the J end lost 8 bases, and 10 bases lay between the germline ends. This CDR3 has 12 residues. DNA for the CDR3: TGTGCCAGCAGTGATCAGGGAAGAGAAGCTTTCTTT. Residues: CASSDQGREAFF.

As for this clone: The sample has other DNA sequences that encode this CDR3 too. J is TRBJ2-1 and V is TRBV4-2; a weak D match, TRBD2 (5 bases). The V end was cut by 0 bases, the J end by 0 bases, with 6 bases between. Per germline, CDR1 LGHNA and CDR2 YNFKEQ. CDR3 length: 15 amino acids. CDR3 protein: CASSQDRGSYNEQFF. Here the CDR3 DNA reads TGTGCCAGCAGCCAAGATCGGGGCTCCTACAATGAGCAGTTCTTC.

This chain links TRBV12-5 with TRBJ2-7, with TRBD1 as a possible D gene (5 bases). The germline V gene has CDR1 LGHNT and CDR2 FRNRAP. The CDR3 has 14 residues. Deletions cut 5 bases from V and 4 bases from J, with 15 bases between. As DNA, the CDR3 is TGTGCTAGTGGTCCCGCATGGGGCCGGTACGAGCAGTACTTC. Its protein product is CASGPAWGRYEQYF.

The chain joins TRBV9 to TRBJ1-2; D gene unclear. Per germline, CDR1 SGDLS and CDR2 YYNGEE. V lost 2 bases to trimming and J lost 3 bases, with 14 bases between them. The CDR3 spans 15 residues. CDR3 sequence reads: CASSVKHDIDYGYTF. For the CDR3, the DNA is TGTGCCAGCAGCGTCAAACATGATATTGACTATGGCTACACCTTC.

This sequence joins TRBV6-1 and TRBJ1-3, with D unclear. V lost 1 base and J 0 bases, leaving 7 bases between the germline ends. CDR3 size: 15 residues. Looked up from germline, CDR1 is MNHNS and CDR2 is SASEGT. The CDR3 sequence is CASSEDRGSGNTIYF. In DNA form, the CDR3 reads TGTGCCAGCAGTGAAGACAGAGGCTCTGGAAACACCATATATTTT.

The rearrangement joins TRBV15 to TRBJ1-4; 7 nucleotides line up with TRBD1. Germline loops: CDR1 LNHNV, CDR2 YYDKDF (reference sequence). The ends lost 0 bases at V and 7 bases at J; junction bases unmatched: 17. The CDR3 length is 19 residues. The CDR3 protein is CATSRDFSRQGSEPEKLFF. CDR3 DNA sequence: TGTGCCACCAGCAGAGATTTTTCGCGACAGGGAAGTGAACCTGAAAAACTGTTTTTT.

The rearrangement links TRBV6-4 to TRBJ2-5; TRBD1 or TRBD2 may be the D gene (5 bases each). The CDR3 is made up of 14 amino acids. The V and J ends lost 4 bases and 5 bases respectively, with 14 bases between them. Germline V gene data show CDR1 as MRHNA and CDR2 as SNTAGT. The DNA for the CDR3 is TGTGCCAGCAGTGCTACCGCCGAGGGGGAGACCCAGTACTTC. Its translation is CASSATAEGETQYF.

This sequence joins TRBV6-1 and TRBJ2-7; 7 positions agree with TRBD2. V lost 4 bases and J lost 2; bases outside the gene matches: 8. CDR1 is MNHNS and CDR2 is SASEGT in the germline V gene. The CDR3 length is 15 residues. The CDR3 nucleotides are TGTGCCAGCAGTGCGGTGACTAGCTCTGCCTACGAGCAGTACTTC. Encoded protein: CASSAVTSSAYEQYF.

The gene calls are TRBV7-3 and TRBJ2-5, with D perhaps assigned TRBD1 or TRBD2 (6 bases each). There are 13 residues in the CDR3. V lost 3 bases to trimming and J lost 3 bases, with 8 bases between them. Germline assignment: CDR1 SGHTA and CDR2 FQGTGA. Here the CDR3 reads CASSFGGEETQYF. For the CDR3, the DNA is TGTGCCAGCAGCTTCGGGGGCGAAGAGACCCAGTACTTC.

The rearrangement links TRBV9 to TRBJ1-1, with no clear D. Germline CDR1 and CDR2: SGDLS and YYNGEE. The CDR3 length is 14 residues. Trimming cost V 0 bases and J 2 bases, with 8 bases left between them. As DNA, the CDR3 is TGTGCCAGCAGCGTAGGTCGCCGTAACACTGAAGCTTTCTTT. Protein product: CASSVGRRNTEAFF. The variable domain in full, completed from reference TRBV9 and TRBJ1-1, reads DSGVTQTPKHLITATGQRVTLRCSPRSGDLSVYWYQQSLDQGLQFLIQYYNGEERAKGNILERFSAQQFPDLHSELNLSSLELGDSALYFCASSVGRRNTEAFFGQGTRLTVV.

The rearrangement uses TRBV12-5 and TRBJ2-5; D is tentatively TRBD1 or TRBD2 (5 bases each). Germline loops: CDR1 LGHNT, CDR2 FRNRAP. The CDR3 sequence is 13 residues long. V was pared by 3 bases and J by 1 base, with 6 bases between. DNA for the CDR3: TGTGCTAGTGGTTTCGGGGCCCAAGAGACCCAGTACTTC. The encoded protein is CASGFGAQETQYF.

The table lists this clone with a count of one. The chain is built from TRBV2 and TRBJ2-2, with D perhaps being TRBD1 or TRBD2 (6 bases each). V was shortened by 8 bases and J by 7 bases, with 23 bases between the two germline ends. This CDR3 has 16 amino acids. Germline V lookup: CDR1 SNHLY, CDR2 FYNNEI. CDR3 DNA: TGTGCCAGCCCCCGAACCGGGGGCACTCGTGGCGGGGAGCTGTTTTTT. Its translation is CASPRTGGTRGGELFF.

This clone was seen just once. In DNA form, the CDR3 reads TGTGCCACCAGCAGCGGGAGGGCCGGCGAGCAGTACTTC. This encodes CATSSGRAGEQYF. The chain couples TRBV15 to TRBJ2-7; 8 nucleotides match TRBD2. In germline, CDR1 is LNHNV, CDR2 YYDKDF (reference sequence). This CDR3 has 13 amino acids. V lost 3 bases, J lost 6 bases, and 4 bases stayed unmatched. Combining the CDR3 with reference TRBV15 and TRBJ2-7 gives the whole variable domain DAMVIQNPRYQVTQFGKPVTLSCSQTLNHNVMYWYQQKSSQAPKLLFHYYDKDFNNEADTPDNFQSRRPNTSFCFLDIRSPGLGDTAMYLCATSSGRAGEQYFGPGTRLTVT.

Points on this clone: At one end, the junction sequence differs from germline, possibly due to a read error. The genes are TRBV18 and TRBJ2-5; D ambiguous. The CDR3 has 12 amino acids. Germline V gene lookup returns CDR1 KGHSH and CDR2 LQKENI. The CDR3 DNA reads TGTGCCAGCTCACCACGTAGAGAGTCCCAGTACTTC. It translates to CASSPRRESQYF.